These 18 T cell receptor beta chains share one sample of origin, sequenced in a study of regulatory T cells in long-lasting Graves disease. Library construction for TCR beta used iRepertoire HTBI primers and Arm-PCR of CDR3 regions. TCRdb re-called the multiplex PCR reads with MiXCR, one entry per CDR3 protein. The table records around 400,000 distinct CDR3 sequences, approximately 12% of them present only once. Time point in this sample: newly diagnosed GD, antithyroid drugs for less than 3 months. Isolated PBMC RNA provided the starting material for the TCR library. This sample also belongs to another study, concerning T cells in Graves' hyperthyroidism and ophthalmopathy.

Sequencing was performed on peripheral blood mononuclear cells (PBMCs), taken at new diagnosis, from a patient treated with antithyroid drugs. These receptors came from a young woman with Graves disease.

This chain links TRBV5-1 with TRBJ1-4; a weak D match, TRBD1 (6 bases). The germline gives CDR1 SGHRS, CDR2 YFSETQ. With 4 bases removed from V and 3 bases from J, the gap between germline ends came to 13 bases. The CDR3 is 15 residues long. CDR3 bases: TGCGCCAGCAGCGCGTGGGGGCCAGCTAATGAAAAACTGTTTTTT. Translated: CASSAWGPANEKLFF.

This clonotype was seen a handful of times. The V and J genes are TRBV14 and TRBJ2-1; D not resolved. This CDR3 has 16 residues. V was trimmed by 3 bases and J by 1 base, leaving 13 bases between them. CDR1 is SGHDN, CDR2 FVKESK, per germline. The chain's CDR3 is CASSHRLARSYNEQFF. CDR3 coding DNA: TGTGCCAGCAGCCATAGGTTAGCTAGGTCCTACAATGAGCAGTTCTTC.

This clonotype was seen many times. The chain is built from TRBV20-1 and TRBJ1-5; 9 positions agree with TRBD1. The CDR3 contains 14 residues. The germline V gene encodes CDR1 DFQATT and CDR2 SNEGSKA (reference sequence). V shed 4 bases and J 6 bases; nucleotides not matched to a gene: 7. The CDR3 coding sequence is TGCAGTGCTACGGGACAGGGAAGGAGTCAGCCCCAGCATTTT. It yields the protein CSATGQGRSQPQHF.

There are many counts of this clonotype. This chain uses TRBV7-2 with TRBJ2-1, with 15 bases identical to TRBD2. The CDR3 covers 19 residues. V gave up 4 bases and J gave up 0 bases; unmatched junction bases: 7. Germline V gene data show CDR1 as SGHTA and CDR2 as FQGNSA. The CDR3 loop reads CASSSLGLAGGSSYNEQFF. The CDR3 DNA follows: TGTGCCAGCAGCTCCTTGGGACTAGCGGGAGGAAGCTCCTACAATGAGCAGTTCTTC. Using reference TRBV7-2 and TRBJ2-1 for the parts outside the CDR3, the full variable domain is GAGVSQSPSNKVTEKGKDVELRCDPISGHTALYWYRQSLGQGLEFLIYFQGNSAPDKSGLPSDRFSAERTGGSVSTLTIQRTQQEDSAVYLCASSSLGLAGGSSYNEQFFGPGTRLTVL.

Many counts were recorded for this clonotype. This sequence joins TRBV7-9 and TRBJ1-1, with 8 bases lining up with TRBD1. The germline V gene has CDR1 SEHNR and CDR2 FQNEAQ (reference sequence). There are 13 residues in the CDR3. Trimming took 3 bases from V and 6 from J; bases not matched to a gene: 3. CDR3 bases: TGTGCCAGCAGCTTGGCAGGGGGCTCTGAAGCTTTCTTT. It encodes CASSLAGGSEAFF. The variable domain in full, with the rest retrieved from reference TRBV7-9 and TRBJ1-1, is DTGVSQNPRHKITKRGQNVTFRCDPISEHNRLYWYRQTLGQGPEFLTYFQNEAQLEKSRLLSDRFSAERPKGSFSTLEIQRTEQGDSAMYLCASSLAGGSEAFFGQGTRLTVV.

The chain uses TRBV29-1 and TRBJ1-2; D is unresolved. This CDR3 is 13 amino acids long. Trimming pared 2 bases from V and 8 bases from J, leaving 15 bases between. Per germline, CDR1 SQVTM and CDR2 ANQGSEA. The CDR3 coding sequence is TGCAGCGTTGAACGCAGGCTTATCTACGGCTACACCTTC. It codes for CSVERRLIYGYTF.

The J gene is TRBJ2-5, the V gene TRBV19; D perhaps matches TRBD1 (5 bases). V lost 1 base and J 5 bases, leaving 17 bases between the germline ends. This CDR3 has 16 residues. The germline V gene encodes CDR1 LNHDA and CDR2 SQIVND (reference sequence). The CDR3 bases are TGTGCCAGTAGTATAGGAGGCGGCAGGGCGAGGGAGACCCAGTACTTC. It specifies CASSIGGGRARETQYF.

This clonotype occurred many times. The chain carries TRBV20-1 and TRBJ1-1; D call uncertain. V gave up 3 bases and J gave up 1 base, with 6 bases separating them. The CDR3 totals 12 residues. From germline, CDR1 is DFQATT and CDR2 SNEGSKA (reference sequence). CDR3 sequence: CSASEGNTEAFF. The CDR3 region has the DNA TGCAGTGCTAGTGAGGGGAACACTGAAGCTTTCTTT.

The V and J genes are TRBV5-8 and TRBJ2-6; the D gene could be TRBD1 or TRBD2 (5 bases each). Trimming removed 0 bases from V and 0 bases from J, with 13 bases in between. The CDR3 consists of 18 residues. Germline loops: CDR1 SGHTS, CDR2 YDEGEE. The CDR3 coding sequence is TGTGCCAGCAGCTTGGAGAGGGGTGGCCTCTCTGGGGCCAACGTCCTGACTTTC. Translated: CASSLERGGLSGANVLTF.

Many counts were recorded for this clonotype. This chain links TRBV7-2 with TRBJ2-7; 8 bases are a match to TRBD2. Germline V gene data show CDR1 as SGHTA and CDR2 as FQGNSA. Trimming cost V 7 bases and J 3 bases; bases outside gene matches: 11. This CDR3 is built from 15 residues. CDR3 residues: CASTPLAGTGYEQYF. CDR3 nucleotide sequence: TGTGCCAGCACCCCTTTAGCGGGAACCGGCTACGAGCAGTACTTC.

This clonotype was found many times. Compared with germline, one end of the junction differs, possibly owing to a read error. V and J are TRBV24-1 and TRBJ2-1; 15 nucleotides line up with TRBD2. CDR1 is KGHDR, CDR2 SFDVKD, per germline. This CDR3 comprises 19 residues. The CDR3 loop is CATSDSGLAGGPGYNEQFF. DNA for the CDR3: TGTGCCACCAGTGATTCAGGACTAGCGGGAGGGCCGGGATACAATGAGCAGTTTTTC.

This clonotype was detected many times. CDR3 sequence: CSVLLSDRQYV. CDR3 bases: TGCAGCGTCCTACTTTCGGACAGGCAGTACGTC. The chain uses TRBV29-1 and TRBJ2-7; tentative D call: TRBD1 (6 bases). Trimming pared 6 bases from V and 9 bases from J, leaving 15 bases between. Germline V gene data show CDR1 as SQVTM and CDR2 as ANQGSEA. The CDR3 runs 11 residues.

This clonotype was counted a few times. The chain has TRBV11-2 and TRBJ2-3, with 9 bases fitting TRBD2. The CDR3 totals 17 residues. From germline, CDR1 is SGHAT and CDR2 FQNNGV. V shed 5 bases and J 0 bases; nucleotides not matched to a gene: 9. The chain's CDR3 is CASSPRLADPSTDTQYF. In nucleotides, the CDR3 is TGTGCCAGCAGCCCAAGACTAGCGGACCCTAGCACAGATACGCAGTATTTT. The whole variable domain, filled in from reference TRBV11-2 and TRBJ2-3, reads EAGVAQSPRYKIIEKRQSVAFWCNPISGHATLYWYQQILGQGPKLLIQFQNNGVVDDSQLPKDRFSAERLKGVDSTLKIQPAKLEDSAVYLCASSPRLADPSTDTQYFGPGTRLTVL.

This clonotype was seen ten or more times. The gene calls are TRBV20-1 and TRBJ2-1; 16 bases map to TRBD2. Germline CDR1 is DFQATT and CDR2 is SNEGSKA (reference sequence). V shed 6 bases, J shed 3 bases, and the junction held 14 bases outside the gene matches. The CDR3 loop spans 19 amino acids. CDR3 loop: CSATTSGTSGRGVYNEQFF. CDR3 bases: TGCAGTGCCACCACTTCCGGGACTAGCGGGAGGGGGGTCTACAATGAGCAGTTCTTC.

This clonotype was counted many times. CDR3 residues: CAISRNGGSNQPQHF. DNA for the CDR3: TGTGCCATATCTAGGAACGGGGGAAGCAATCAGCCCCAGCATTTT. The chain uses TRBV12-3 or TRBV12-4 and TRBJ1-5; D is possibly TRBD1 (5 bases). Trimming took 10 bases from V and 1 from J, leaving 17 bases between them. The CDR3 extends over 15 amino acids.

This clonotype was detected many times. The V gene is TRBV28, the J gene TRBJ2-6, with D possibly TRBD2 on 5 matching bases. Trimming removed 10 bases from V and 2 bases from J, with 15 bases in between. The CDR3 extends over 15 amino acids. Germline CDR1 and CDR2: MDHEN and SYDVKM. CDR3: CAIGDRGPGANVLTF. The CDR3 nucleotides are TGTGCCATCGGGGATCGAGGGCCTGGGGCCAACGTCCTGACTTTC.

This clonotype has a handful of counts. This chain connects TRBV25-1 to TRBJ1-6, with 11 bases aligning to TRBD1. Trimming removed 1 base from V and 5 bases from J; junction bases left unmatched: 4. The germline V gene has CDR1 MGHDK and CDR2 SYGVNS. This CDR3 contains 17 residues. DNA for the CDR3: TGTGCCAGCAGTGAATTTCGGGGACAGGGGGATAATTCACCCCTCCACTTT. Translated, it gives CASSEFRGQGDNSPLHF.

This clonotype was detected ten times or more. The chain employs TRBV12-3 or TRBV12-4 and TRBJ1-5; no clear D. This CDR3 has 12 amino acids. Trimming removed 5 bases at V and 5 bases at J, with 7 bases between. The CDR3 DNA sequence: TGTGCCAGCAGTCACACCGATCAGCCCCAGCATTTT. Its translation: CASSHTDQPQHF.